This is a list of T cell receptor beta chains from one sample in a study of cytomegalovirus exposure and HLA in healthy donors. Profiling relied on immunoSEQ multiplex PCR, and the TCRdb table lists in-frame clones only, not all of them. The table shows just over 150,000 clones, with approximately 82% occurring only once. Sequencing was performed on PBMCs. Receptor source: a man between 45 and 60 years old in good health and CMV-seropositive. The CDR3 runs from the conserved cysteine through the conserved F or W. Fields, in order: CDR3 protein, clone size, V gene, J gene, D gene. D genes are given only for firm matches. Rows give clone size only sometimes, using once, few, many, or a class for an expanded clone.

cdr3_aa: CASSFGQGVDSNEKLFF; clone_size: .; v_call: TRBV5-1; j_call: TRBJ1-4; d_call: TRBD1
cdr3_aa: CASIGESSYEQYF; clone_size: .; v_call: TRBV19; j_call: TRBJ2-7; d_call: .
cdr3_aa: CASSTQGGDNQPQHF; clone_size: few; v_call: TRBV5-4; j_call: TRBJ1-5; d_call: TRBD1
cdr3_aa: CSSSFAGTDEQYF; clone_size: .; v_call: TRBV7-9; j_call: TRBJ2-7; d_call: .
cdr3_aa: CASSLTGYEQYF; clone_size: once; v_call: TRBV5-4; j_call: TRBJ2-7; d_call: .
cdr3_aa: CAISESGQGRWQYF; clone_size: once; v_call: TRBV10-3; j_call: TRBJ2-7; d_call: TRBD1
cdr3_aa: CASLRTSGIGELFF; clone_size: .; v_call: TRBV6-1; j_call: TRBJ2-2; d_call: TRBD2
cdr3_aa: CASSPFGQGGSYEQYF; clone_size: few; v_call: TRBV7-8; j_call: TRBJ2-7; d_call: .
cdr3_aa: CATSRVGQDFSGANVLTF; clone_size: .; v_call: TRBV15; j_call: TRBJ2-6; d_call: TRBD1
cdr3_aa: CASSFPGQGAGELFF; clone_size: once; v_call: TRBV28; j_call: TRBJ2-2; d_call: TRBD1
cdr3_aa: CASSRQGFQETQYF; clone_size: .; v_call: TRBV5-1; j_call: TRBJ2-5; d_call: TRBD1
cdr3_aa: CASSRPGQQGNTGELFF; clone_size: .; v_call: TRBV7-9; j_call: TRBJ2-2; d_call: TRBD1
cdr3_aa: CSVELYTEAFF; clone_size: .; v_call: TRBV29-1; j_call: TRBJ1-1; d_call: .
cdr3_aa: CAISDSGGVQSYEQYF; clone_size: .; v_call: TRBV10-3; j_call: TRBJ2-7; d_call: .
cdr3_aa: CASSALSRELYGELFF; clone_size: .; v_call: TRBV5-5; j_call: TRBJ2-2; d_call: .
cdr3_aa: CASKATNYGYTF; clone_size: .; v_call: TRBV2; j_call: TRBJ1-2; d_call: .
cdr3_aa: CASRRGGLLETQYF; clone_size: .; v_call: TRBV5-4; j_call: TRBJ2-5; d_call: TRBD2
cdr3_aa: CASSLAPSTGEFNYGYTF; clone_size: once; v_call: TRBV5-1; j_call: TRBJ1-2; d_call: TRBD1
cdr3_aa: CASSPTTSRPGELFF; clone_size: few; v_call: TRBV18; j_call: TRBJ2-2; d_call: .
cdr3_aa: CASSLAASGRARIPQETQYF; clone_size: .; v_call: TRBV7-2; j_call: TRBJ2-5; d_call: TRBD2
cdr3_aa: CASSLWPGGLEGNEQFF; clone_size: .; v_call: TRBV27; j_call: TRBJ2-1; d_call: .
cdr3_aa: CSIYRKGQGARYTQYF; clone_size: .; v_call: TRBV29-1; j_call: TRBJ2-3; d_call: TRBD1
cdr3_aa: CASSPSGVNNQPQHF; clone_size: .; v_call: TRBV5-8; j_call: TRBJ1-5; d_call: .
cdr3_aa: CASSQVGGEKLFF; clone_size: .; v_call: TRBV4-2; j_call: TRBJ1-4; d_call: .
cdr3_aa: CASSRLATGGDEKLFF; clone_size: few; v_call: TRBV4-1; j_call: TRBJ1-4; d_call: TRBD1
cdr3_aa: CAVGQTDSYEQYF; clone_size: .; v_call: TRBV10-3; j_call: TRBJ2-7; d_call: .
cdr3_aa: CASSQASTEAFF; clone_size: once; v_call: TRBV14; j_call: TRBJ1-1; d_call: .
cdr3_aa: CASSIHTGLSSGANVLTF; clone_size: .; v_call: TRBV27; j_call: TRBJ2-6; d_call: .
cdr3_aa: CASSLGLGTSGGPTDTQYF; clone_size: .; v_call: TRBV9; j_call: TRBJ2-3; d_call: TRBD2
cdr3_aa: CASSPQADTQYF; clone_size: .; v_call: TRBV18; j_call: TRBJ2-3; d_call: .
cdr3_aa: CASSGSPGEKLFF; clone_size: .; v_call: TRBV6-5; j_call: TRBJ1-4; d_call: .
cdr3_aa: CASRPDSSNSPLHF; clone_size: once; v_call: TRBV6-5; j_call: TRBJ1-6; d_call: .
cdr3_aa: CASSPWTPSSYNEQFF; clone_size: .; v_call: TRBV5-1; j_call: TRBJ2-1; d_call: .
cdr3_aa: CASSLLAWGGEVDTEAFF; clone_size: few; v_call: TRBV7-8; j_call: TRBJ1-1; d_call: .
cdr3_aa: CASLSQAGPQFF; clone_size: .; v_call: TRBV6-6; j_call: TRBJ2-1; d_call: .
cdr3_aa: CASRTDRVGNTIYF; clone_size: .; v_call: TRBV19; j_call: TRBJ1-3; d_call: TRBD1
cdr3_aa: CATSRDPAVLAKNIQYF; clone_size: once; v_call: TRBV15; j_call: TRBJ2-4; d_call: .
cdr3_aa: CASSETPGGNTEAFF; clone_size: .; v_call: TRBV6-1; j_call: TRBJ1-1; d_call: .
cdr3_aa: CASTPGQGTYGYTF; clone_size: .; v_call: TRBV19; j_call: TRBJ1-2; d_call: TRBD1
cdr3_aa: CASSLNRGNSPLHF; clone_size: .; v_call: TRBV5-5; j_call: TRBJ1-6; d_call: TRBD1
cdr3_aa: CASSYSLAGDPEQFF; clone_size: .; v_call: TRBV6-5; j_call: TRBJ2-1; d_call: TRBD2
cdr3_aa: CASSPPGGAYNEQFF; clone_size: .; v_call: TRBV11-2; j_call: TRBJ2-1; d_call: TRBD2
cdr3_aa: CASSLESGGVELETQYF; clone_size: .; v_call: TRBV5-1; j_call: TRBJ2-5; d_call: TRBD2
cdr3_aa: CASSVGLADTSTDTQYF; clone_size: .; v_call: TRBV10-2; j_call: TRBJ2-3; d_call: TRBD2
cdr3_aa: CASSTVSSYNEQFF; clone_size: .; v_call: TRBV27; j_call: TRBJ2-1; d_call: .
cdr3_aa: CASSLRGNTGELFF; clone_size: .; v_call: TRBV5-4; j_call: TRBJ2-2; d_call: .
cdr3_aa: CASSPFQWGGYTF; clone_size: once; v_call: TRBV6-5; j_call: TRBJ1-2; d_call: .
cdr3_aa: CASQDRSSSYEQYF; clone_size: .; v_call: TRBV6-1; j_call: TRBJ2-7; d_call: .